This T cell receptor beta chain appears in the sequencing data of a study of blood T cell repertoires in COVID-19. Across the study: PBMCs, B-cell-depleted T cells, or T cells provided the cDNA or gDNA that made up the material.

CDR1 and CDR2 (germline): SGHRS, YFSETQ. V was trimmed by 1 base and J by 2 bases, leaving 9 bases between them. This CDR3 is built from 14 residues. In the authors' workflow: Reference gene primers were amplified, and this amplification served to estimate nucleated cell counts. The protocol was immunoSEQ multiplex PCR, while the TCRdb copy is restricted to in-frame clones and leaves out a portion. V, J and clone size derive from that table, while D and trimming were established from the DNA sequence. The sample carries about 300,000 clones, 83% recorded once. The sequenced sample consisted of peripheral blood. This chain uses TRBV5-1 with TRBJ1-2; a weak D match, TRBD1 (6 bases). The receptor's source is a woman between 45 and 60 years old who had recovered from COVID-19. CDR3 sequence: CASSLQGNNYGYTF. In nucleotides, the CDR3 is TGCGCCAGCAGCTTGCAGGGGAACAACTATGGCTACACCTTC.